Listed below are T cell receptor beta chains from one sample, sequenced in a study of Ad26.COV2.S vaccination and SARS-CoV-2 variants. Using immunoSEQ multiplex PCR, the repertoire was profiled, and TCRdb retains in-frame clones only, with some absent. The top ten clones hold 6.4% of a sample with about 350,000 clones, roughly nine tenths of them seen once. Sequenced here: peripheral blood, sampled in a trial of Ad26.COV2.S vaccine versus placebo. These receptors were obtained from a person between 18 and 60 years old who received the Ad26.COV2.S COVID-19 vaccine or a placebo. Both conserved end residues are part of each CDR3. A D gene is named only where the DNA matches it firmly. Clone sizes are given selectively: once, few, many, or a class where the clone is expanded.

CDR3aa: CSVPRLDPGGVWNTEAFF
CDR3nt: TGCAGCGTCCCCCGGTTGGACCCAGGGGGCGTCTGGAACACTGAAGCTTTCTTT
j_gene: TRBJ1-1
d_gene: TRBD1
v_gene: TRBV29-1
abundance: -

CDR3aa: CASSPQGASYEQYF
CDR3nt: TGTGCCAGCAGCCCCCAAGGCGCGTCCTACGAGCAGTACTTC
j_gene: TRBJ2-7
d_gene: -
v_gene: TRBV27
abundance: -

CDR3aa: CASSLGLEGYTF
CDR3nt: TGTGCCAGCAGCTTAGGTCTCGAAGGCTACACCTTC
j_gene: TRBJ1-2
d_gene: -
v_gene: TRBV7-2
abundance: -

CDR3aa: CAWISPGTGSSEQYF
CDR3nt: TGTGCCTGGATATCCCCCGGGACAGGCTCATCCGAGCAGTACTTC
j_gene: TRBJ2-7
d_gene: TRBD1
v_gene: TRBV30
abundance: -

CDR3aa: CASSLAGAFNEQFF
CDR3nt: TGTGCCAGCAGCTTAGCGGGTGCATTTAATGAGCAGTTCTTC
j_gene: TRBJ2-1
d_gene: -
v_gene: TRBV7-9
abundance: -

CDR3aa: CASRAGFPGFGYTF
CDR3nt: TGCGCCAGCAGAGCCGGGTTCCCGGGATTCGGCTACACCTTC
j_gene: TRBJ1-2
d_gene: -
v_gene: TRBV10-2
abundance: few

CDR3aa: CASSTGPHYGYTF
CDR3nt: TGTGCCAGCAGCACGGGCCCTCACTATGGCTACACCTTC
j_gene: TRBJ1-2
d_gene: -
v_gene: TRBV6-5
abundance: once

CDR3aa: CASSELTGVGYTF
CDR3nt: TGTGCCAGCAGTGAGCTAACAGGGGTAGGCTACACCTTC
j_gene: TRBJ1-2
d_gene: TRBD1
v_gene: TRBV2
abundance: -

CDR3aa: CATSSTSGSYTGELFF
CDR3nt: TGTGCCACCAGTTCGACTAGCGGGTCATACACCGGGGAGCTGTTTTTT
j_gene: TRBJ2-2
d_gene: TRBD2
v_gene: TRBV24-1
abundance: -

CDR3aa: CASSIDLRQTQYF
CDR3nt: TGTGCCAGTAGTATAGATTTACGACAGACGCAGTACTTC
j_gene: TRBJ2-7
d_gene: -
v_gene: TRBV19
abundance: -

CDR3aa: CASDREGEKLFF
CDR3nt: TGTGCCTCGGACAGGGAGGGTGAAAAACTGTTTTTT
j_gene: TRBJ1-4
d_gene: TRBD1
v_gene: TRBV30
abundance: -

CDR3aa: CASSQVTNYGYTF
CDR3nt: TGTGCCAGCAGCCAAGTAACTAACTATGGCTACACCTTC
j_gene: TRBJ1-2
d_gene: -
v_gene: TRBV3-1/TRBV3-2
abundance: -

CDR3aa: CASSLVGTDYEQYF
CDR3nt: TGTGCCAGCAGCTTAGTTGGGACAGACTACGAGCAGTACTTC
j_gene: TRBJ2-7
d_gene: TRBD1
v_gene: TRBV5-5
abundance: -

CDR3aa: CASSFGGQGGYGYTF
CDR3nt: TGTGCCAGCAGCTTCGGTGGACAGGGCGGCTATGGCTACACCTTC
j_gene: TRBJ1-2
d_gene: TRBD1
v_gene: TRBV7-2
abundance: -

CDR3aa: CSASLGLEDSPLHF
CDR3nt: TGCAGTGCTAGTTTGGGATTGGAAGATTCACCCCTCCACTTT
j_gene: TRBJ1-6
d_gene: -
v_gene: TRBV20-1
abundance: once

CDR3aa: CASSLRGPQETQYF
CDR3nt: TGTGCCAGCAGTTTGAGGGGACCCCAAGAGACCCAGTACTTC
j_gene: TRBJ2-5
d_gene: -
v_gene: TRBV27
abundance: once

CDR3aa: CASSTGTGNEQFF
CDR3nt: TGTGCCAGCAGTACTGGGACGGGCAATGAGCAGTTCTTC
j_gene: TRBJ2-1
d_gene: -
v_gene: TRBV27
abundance: few

CDR3aa: CASSLKIGVGGLKRGTEAFF
CDR3nt: TGCGCCAGCAGCTTAAAAATCGGCGTAGGGGGTCTCAAACGGGGCACTGAAGCTTTCTTT
j_gene: TRBJ1-1
d_gene: -
v_gene: TRBV5-1
abundance: -

CDR3aa: CASSPTRDRTTEAFF
CDR3nt: TGTGCCAGCTCACCGACCCGTGACAGGACCACTGAAGCTTTCTTT
j_gene: TRBJ1-1
d_gene: -
v_gene: TRBV18
abundance: -

CDR3aa: CASSDQGWRQYF
CDR3nt: TGTGCCAGCAGTGATCAGGGTTGGCGGCAGTACTTC
j_gene: TRBJ2-7
d_gene: -
v_gene: TRBV25-1
abundance: once

CDR3aa: CASSPDRGVWTQYF
CDR3nt: TGCGCCAGCAGCCCCGATCGGGGGGTGTGGACCCAGTACTTC
j_gene: TRBJ2-5
d_gene: TRBD2
v_gene: TRBV5-1
abundance: -

CDR3aa: CASSPAAGGNTEAFF
CDR3nt: TGTGCCAGCTCACCCGCCGCCGGGGGGAACACTGAAGCTTTCTTT
j_gene: TRBJ1-1
d_gene: -
v_gene: TRBV18
abundance: -

CDR3aa: CASSSDTKQFF
CDR3nt: TGTGCCAGCAGCTCCGATACCAAGCAGTTCTTC
j_gene: TRBJ2-1
d_gene: -
v_gene: TRBV7-8
abundance: -

CDR3aa: CASSRGLAGGTNTGELFF
CDR3nt: TGTGCCAGTAGTAGGGGACTAGCGGGGGGCACGAACACCGGGGAGCTGTTTTTT
j_gene: TRBJ2-2
d_gene: TRBD2
v_gene: TRBV19
abundance: -

CDR3aa: CASSLSPSGGETQYF
CDR3nt: TGTGCCAGCAGCTTAAGTCCTAGCGGGGGGGAGACCCAGTACTTC
j_gene: TRBJ2-5
d_gene: TRBD2
v_gene: TRBV7-3
abundance: -

CDR3aa: CASSYSSGGTYEQYF
CDR3nt: TGTGCCAGCAGTTACTCTTCTGGCGGTACCTACGAGCAGTACTTC
j_gene: TRBJ2-7
d_gene: -
v_gene: TRBV6-5
abundance: -

CDR3aa: CASSSRTGIGELFF
CDR3nt: TGTGCCAGCAGCTCCCGGACAGGGATCGGGGAGCTGTTTTTT
j_gene: TRBJ2-2
d_gene: TRBD1
v_gene: TRBV5-6
abundance: -

CDR3aa: CASSPTETDQEEKLFF
CDR3nt: TGTGCCAGCAGCCCAACAGAGACAGACCAGGAGGAAAAACTGTTTTTT
j_gene: TRBJ1-4
d_gene: -
v_gene: TRBV5-4
abundance: once

CDR3aa: CASSPIPGARVGGELFF
CDR3nt: TGCGCCAGCAGCCCCATTCCGGGAGCCCGAGTGGGCGGGGAGCTGTTTTTT
j_gene: TRBJ2-2
d_gene: -
v_gene: TRBV4-1
abundance: -

CDR3aa: CASRTANYGYTF
CDR3nt: TGTGCCAGCAGGACCGCTAACTATGGCTACACCTTC
j_gene: TRBJ1-2
d_gene: -
v_gene: TRBV25-1
abundance: -

CDR3aa: CASSQFGQNTEAFF
CDR3nt: TGTGCCAGCAGCCAGTTTGGGCAGAACACTGAAGCTTTCTTT
j_gene: TRBJ1-1
d_gene: -
v_gene: TRBV14
abundance: -

CDR3aa: CASSLMKGGYTF
CDR3nt: TGTGCCAGCAGCTTAATGAAAGGAGGCTACACCTTC
j_gene: TRBJ1-2
d_gene: -
v_gene: TRBV7-3
abundance: -

CDR3aa: CASSPGQGPDTQYF
CDR3nt: TGTGCCAGTAGTCCGGGACAGGGCCCAGATACGCAGTATTTT
j_gene: TRBJ2-3
d_gene: TRBD1
v_gene: TRBV19
abundance: -

CDR3aa: CASSLDRDTEAFF
CDR3nt: TGTGCCAGCAGCTTAGACAGGGACACTGAAGCTTTCTTT
j_gene: TRBJ1-1
d_gene: -
v_gene: TRBV13
abundance: -

CDR3aa: CASSRPTSGRNEQFF
CDR3nt: TGTGCCAGCTCACGTCCGACTAGCGGGAGGAATGAGCAGTTCTTC
j_gene: TRBJ2-1
d_gene: TRBD2
v_gene: TRBV18
abundance: -

CDR3aa: CASSLAGDSLNTGELFF
CDR3nt: TGTGCCAGCAGCTTAGCAGGGGACAGCCTAAACACCGGGGAGCTGTTTTTT
j_gene: TRBJ2-2
d_gene: TRBD1
v_gene: TRBV7-9
abundance: -

CDR3aa: CARSETSMVNQPQHF
CDR3nt: TGTGCCAGAAGCGAGACCTCGATGGTCAATCAGCCCCAGCATTTT
j_gene: TRBJ1-5
d_gene: -
v_gene: TRBV5-3
abundance: -